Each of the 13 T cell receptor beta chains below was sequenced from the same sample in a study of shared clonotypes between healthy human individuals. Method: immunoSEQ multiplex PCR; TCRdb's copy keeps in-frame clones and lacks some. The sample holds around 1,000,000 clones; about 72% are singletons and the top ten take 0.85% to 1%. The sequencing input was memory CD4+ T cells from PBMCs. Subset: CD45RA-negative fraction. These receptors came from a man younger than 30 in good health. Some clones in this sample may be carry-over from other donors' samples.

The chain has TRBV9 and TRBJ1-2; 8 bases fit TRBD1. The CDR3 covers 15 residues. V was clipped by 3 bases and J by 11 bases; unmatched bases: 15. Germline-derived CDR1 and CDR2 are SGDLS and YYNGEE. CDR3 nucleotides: TGTGCCAGCAGCGCCCGGACAGGGAGGGACTCTGGGTACACCTTC. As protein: CASSARTGRDSGYTF.

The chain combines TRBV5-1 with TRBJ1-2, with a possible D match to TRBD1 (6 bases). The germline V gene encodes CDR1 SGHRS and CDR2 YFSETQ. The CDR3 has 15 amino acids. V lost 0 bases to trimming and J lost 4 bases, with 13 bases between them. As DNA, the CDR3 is TGCGCCAGCAGCTTGGATGTGGGCAGGGGCTATGGCTACACCTTC. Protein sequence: CASSLDVGRGYGYTF.

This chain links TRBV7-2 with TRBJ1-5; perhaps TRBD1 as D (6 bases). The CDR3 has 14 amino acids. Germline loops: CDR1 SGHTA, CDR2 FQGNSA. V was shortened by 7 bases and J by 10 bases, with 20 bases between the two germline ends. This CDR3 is CASTPGWGPLPQHF. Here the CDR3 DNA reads TGTGCCAGCACCCCGGGGTGGGGGCCCTTACCCCAGCATTTT.

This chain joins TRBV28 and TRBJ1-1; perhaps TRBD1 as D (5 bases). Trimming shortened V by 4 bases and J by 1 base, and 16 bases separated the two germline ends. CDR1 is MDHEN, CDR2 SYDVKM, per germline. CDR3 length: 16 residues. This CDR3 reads CASSSLGERGNTEAFF. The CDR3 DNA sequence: TGTGCCAGCAGTTCACTGGGGGAGAGAGGGAACACTGAAGCTTTCTTT.

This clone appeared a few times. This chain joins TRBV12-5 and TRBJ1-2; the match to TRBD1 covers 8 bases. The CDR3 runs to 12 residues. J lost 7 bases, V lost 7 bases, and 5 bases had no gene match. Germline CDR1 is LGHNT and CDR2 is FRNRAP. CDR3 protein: CASVKDRAGYTF. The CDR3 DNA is TGTGCTAGTGTCAAGGACAGGGCTGGCTACACCTTC.

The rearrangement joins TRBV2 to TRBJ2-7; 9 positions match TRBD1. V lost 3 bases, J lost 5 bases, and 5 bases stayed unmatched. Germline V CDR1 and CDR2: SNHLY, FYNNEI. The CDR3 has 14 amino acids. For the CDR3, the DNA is TGTGCCAGCAGTGATCGGGACAGGGCCCACGAGCAGTACTTC. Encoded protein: CASSDRDRAHEQYF.

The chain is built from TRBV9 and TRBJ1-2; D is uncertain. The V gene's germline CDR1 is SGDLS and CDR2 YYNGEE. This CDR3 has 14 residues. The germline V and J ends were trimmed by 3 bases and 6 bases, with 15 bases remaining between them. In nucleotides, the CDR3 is TGTGCCAGCAGCGCGACCTCAGGTCCCCATGGCTACACCTTC. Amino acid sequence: CASSATSGPHGYTF.

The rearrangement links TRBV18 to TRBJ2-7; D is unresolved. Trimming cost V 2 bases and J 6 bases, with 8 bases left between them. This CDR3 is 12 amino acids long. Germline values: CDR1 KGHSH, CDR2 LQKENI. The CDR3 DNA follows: TGTGCCAGCTCACCATTGGGTTCCGAGCAGTACTTC. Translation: CASSPLGSEQYF.

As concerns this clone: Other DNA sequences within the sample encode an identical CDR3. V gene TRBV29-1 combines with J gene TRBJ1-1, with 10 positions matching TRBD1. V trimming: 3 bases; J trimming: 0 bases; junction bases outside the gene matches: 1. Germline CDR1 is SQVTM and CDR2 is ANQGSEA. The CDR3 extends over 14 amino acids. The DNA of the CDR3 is TGCAGCGTTGAGGACAGGGGGATGAACACTGAAGCTTTCTTT. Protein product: CSVEDRGMNTEAFF.

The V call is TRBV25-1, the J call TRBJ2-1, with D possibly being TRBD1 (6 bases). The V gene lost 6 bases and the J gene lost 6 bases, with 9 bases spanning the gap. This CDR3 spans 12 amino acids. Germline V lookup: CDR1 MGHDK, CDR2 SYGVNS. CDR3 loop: CASSEQGNEQFF. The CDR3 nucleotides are TGTGCCAGCAGCGAACAGGGCAATGAGCAGTTCTTC.

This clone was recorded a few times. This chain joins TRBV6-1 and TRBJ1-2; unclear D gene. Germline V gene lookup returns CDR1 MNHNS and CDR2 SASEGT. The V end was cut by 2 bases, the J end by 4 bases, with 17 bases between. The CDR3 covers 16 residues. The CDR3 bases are TGTGCCAGCAGTGAAAGGGCCCGAGGAGCGGGCTATGGCTACACCTTC. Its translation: CASSERARGAGYGYTF.

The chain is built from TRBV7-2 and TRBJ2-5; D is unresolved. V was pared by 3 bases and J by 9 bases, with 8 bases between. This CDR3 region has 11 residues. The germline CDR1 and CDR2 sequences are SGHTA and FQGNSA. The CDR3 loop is CASSFELAQYF. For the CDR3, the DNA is TGTGCCAGCAGCTTTGAACTTGCCCAGTACTTC.

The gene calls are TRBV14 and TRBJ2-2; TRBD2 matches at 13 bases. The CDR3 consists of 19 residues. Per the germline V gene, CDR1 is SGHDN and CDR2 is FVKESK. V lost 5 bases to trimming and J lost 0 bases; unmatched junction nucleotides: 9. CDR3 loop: CASSYYPGLAGSNTGELFF. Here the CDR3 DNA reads TGTGCCAGCAGCTACTACCCGGGACTAGCGGGGTCGAACACCGGGGAGCTGTTTTTT.